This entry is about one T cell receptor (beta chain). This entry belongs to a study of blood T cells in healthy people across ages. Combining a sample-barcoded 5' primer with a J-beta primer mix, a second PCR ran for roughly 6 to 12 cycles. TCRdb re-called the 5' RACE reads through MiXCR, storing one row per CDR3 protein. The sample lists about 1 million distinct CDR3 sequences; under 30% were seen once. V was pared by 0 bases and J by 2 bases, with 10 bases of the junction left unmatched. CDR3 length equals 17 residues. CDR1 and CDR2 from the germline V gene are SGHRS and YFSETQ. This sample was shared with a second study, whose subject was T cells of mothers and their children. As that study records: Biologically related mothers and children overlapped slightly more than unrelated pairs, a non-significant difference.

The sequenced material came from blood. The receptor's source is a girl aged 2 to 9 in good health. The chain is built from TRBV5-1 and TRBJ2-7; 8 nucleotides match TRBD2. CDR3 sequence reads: CASSLEAGEGPTYEQYF. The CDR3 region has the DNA TGCGCCAGCAGCTTGGAAGCGGGGGAGGGCCCCACCTACGAGCAGTACTTC.